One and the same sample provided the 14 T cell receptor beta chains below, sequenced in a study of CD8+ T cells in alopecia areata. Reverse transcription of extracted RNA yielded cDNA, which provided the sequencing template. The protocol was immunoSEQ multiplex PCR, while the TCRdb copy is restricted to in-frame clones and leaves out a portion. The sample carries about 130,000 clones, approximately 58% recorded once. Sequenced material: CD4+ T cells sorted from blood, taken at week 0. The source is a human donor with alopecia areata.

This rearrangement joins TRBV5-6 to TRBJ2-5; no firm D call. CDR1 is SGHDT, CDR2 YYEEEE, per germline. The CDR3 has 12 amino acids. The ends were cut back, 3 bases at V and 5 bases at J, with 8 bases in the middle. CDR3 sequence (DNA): TGTGCCAGCAGCTCCTTGTGGGAGACCCAGTACTTC. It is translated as CASSSLWETQYF.

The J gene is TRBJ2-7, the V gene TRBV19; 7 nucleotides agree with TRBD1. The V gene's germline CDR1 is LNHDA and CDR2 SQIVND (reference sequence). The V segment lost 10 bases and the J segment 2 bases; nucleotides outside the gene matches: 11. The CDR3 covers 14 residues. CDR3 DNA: TGTGCCACCAAGGGGGCGGCAGGAGCCTACGAGCAGTACTTC. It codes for CATKGAAGAYEQYF.

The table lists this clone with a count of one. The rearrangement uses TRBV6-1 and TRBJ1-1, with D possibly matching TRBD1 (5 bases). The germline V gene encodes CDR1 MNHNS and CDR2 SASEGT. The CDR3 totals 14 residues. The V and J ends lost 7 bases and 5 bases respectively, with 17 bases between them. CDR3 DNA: TGTGCCAGCACTCTCGGGCCGGGGGGGACTGAAGCTTTCTTT. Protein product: CASTLGPGGTEAFF.

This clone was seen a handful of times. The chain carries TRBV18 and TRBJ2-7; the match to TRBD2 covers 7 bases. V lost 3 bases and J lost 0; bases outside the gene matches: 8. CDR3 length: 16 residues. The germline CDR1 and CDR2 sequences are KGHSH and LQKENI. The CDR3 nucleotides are TGTGCCAGCTCACCCTCGCTAGCGGAGAGCTCCTACGAGCAGTACTTC. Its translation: CASSPSLAESSYEQYF.

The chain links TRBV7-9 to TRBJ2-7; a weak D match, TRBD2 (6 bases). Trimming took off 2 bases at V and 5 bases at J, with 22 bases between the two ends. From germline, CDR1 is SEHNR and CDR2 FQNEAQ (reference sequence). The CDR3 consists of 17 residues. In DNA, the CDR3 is TGTGCCAGCAGCTTACCCCTCTTAGGGACTCGGCTAGACGAGCAGTACTTC. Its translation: CASSLPLLGTRLDEQYF. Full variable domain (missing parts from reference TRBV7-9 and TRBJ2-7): DTGVSQNPRHKITKRGQNVTFRCDPISEHNRLYWYRQTLGQGPEFLTYFQNEAQLEKSRLLSDRFSAERPKGSFSTLEIQRTEQGDSAMYLCASSLPLLGTRLDEQYFGPGTRLTVT.

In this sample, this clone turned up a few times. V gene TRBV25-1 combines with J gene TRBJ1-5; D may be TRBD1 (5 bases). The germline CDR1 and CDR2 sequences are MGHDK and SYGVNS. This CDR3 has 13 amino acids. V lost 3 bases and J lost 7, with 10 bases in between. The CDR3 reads CASSDREGQPQHF. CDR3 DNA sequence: TGTGCCAGCAGTGACAGGGAGGGGCAGCCCCAGCATTTT.

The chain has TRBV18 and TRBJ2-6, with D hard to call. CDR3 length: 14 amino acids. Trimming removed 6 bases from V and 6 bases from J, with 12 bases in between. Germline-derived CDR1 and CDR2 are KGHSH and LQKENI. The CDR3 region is CASSRDFEANVLTF. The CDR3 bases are TGTGCCAGCTCCCGCGATTTTGAGGCCAACGTCCTGACTTTC.

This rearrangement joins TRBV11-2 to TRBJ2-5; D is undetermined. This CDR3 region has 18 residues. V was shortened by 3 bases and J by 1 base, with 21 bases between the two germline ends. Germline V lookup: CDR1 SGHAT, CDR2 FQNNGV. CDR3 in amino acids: CASSLGPDRPISQETQYF. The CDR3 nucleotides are TGTGCCAGCAGCTTGGGCCCCGATAGACCAATCTCCCAAGAGACCCAGTACTTC.

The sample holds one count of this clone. CDR3 in DNA: TGTGCCAGCAGCCCCCGCCGGGACAGGGTTTACACTGAAGCTTTCTTT. Residues: CASSPRRDRVYTEAFF. J is TRBJ1-1 and V is TRBV11-2; the match to TRBD1 covers 9 bases. This CDR3 spans 16 amino acids. Germline CDR1 is SGHAT and CDR2 is FQNNGV. J was trimmed by 3 bases and V by 5 bases; bases with no gene match: 10. Full variable domain (missing parts from reference TRBV11-2 and TRBJ1-1): EAGVAQSPRYKIIEKRQSVAFWCNPISGHATLYWYQQILGQGPKLLIQFQNNGVVDDSQLPKDRFSAERLKGVDSTLKIQPAKLEDSAVYLCASSPRRDRVYTEAFFGQGTRLTVV.

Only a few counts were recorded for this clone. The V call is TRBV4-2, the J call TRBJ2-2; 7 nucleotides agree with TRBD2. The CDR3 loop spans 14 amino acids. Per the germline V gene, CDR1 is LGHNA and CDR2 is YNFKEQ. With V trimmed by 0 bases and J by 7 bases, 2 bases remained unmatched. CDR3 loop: CASSQERGNGELFF. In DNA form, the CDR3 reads TGTGCCAGCAGCCAAGAGCGGGGGAACGGGGAGCTGTTTTTT.

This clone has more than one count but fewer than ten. This chain's CDR3 is CATSRGARVGSGEQYF. The CDR3 nucleotides read TGTGCCACCAGCAGAGGAGCCAGGGTTGGTAGTGGCGAGCAGTACTTC. The chain combines TRBV15 with TRBJ2-7, with a possible D match to TRBD1 (5 bases). Trimming stripped 1 base from V and 6 bases from J, with 19 bases between. The germline V gene encodes CDR1 LNHNV and CDR2 YYDKDF (reference sequence). This CDR3 has 16 residues. Filled out from reference TRBV15 and TRBJ2-7, the complete variable domain reads DAMVIQNPRYQVTQFGKPVTLSCSQTLNHNVMYWYQQKSSQAPKLLFHYYDKDFNNEADTPDNFQSRRPNTSFCFLDIRSPGLGDTAMYLCATSRGARVGSGEQYFGPGTRLTVT.

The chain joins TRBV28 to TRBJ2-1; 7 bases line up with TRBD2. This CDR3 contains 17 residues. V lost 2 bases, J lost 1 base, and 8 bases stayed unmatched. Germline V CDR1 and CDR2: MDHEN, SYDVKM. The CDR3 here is CASSLSEAGDSYNEQFF. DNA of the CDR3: TGTGCCAGCAGTTTAAGTGAGGCGGGAGATTCCTACAATGAGCAGTTCTTC.

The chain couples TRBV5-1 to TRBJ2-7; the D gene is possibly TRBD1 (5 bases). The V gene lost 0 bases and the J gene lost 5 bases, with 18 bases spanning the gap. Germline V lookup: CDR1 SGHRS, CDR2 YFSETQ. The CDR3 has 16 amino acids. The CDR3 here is CASSLAIQGGIHEQYF. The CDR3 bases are TGCGCCAGCAGCTTGGCTATTCAGGGTGGGATCCACGAGCAGTACTTC.

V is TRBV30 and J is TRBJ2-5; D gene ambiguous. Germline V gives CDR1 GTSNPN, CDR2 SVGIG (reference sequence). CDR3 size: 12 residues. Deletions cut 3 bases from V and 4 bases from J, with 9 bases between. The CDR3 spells CAWRPEAETQYF. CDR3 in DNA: TGTGCCTGGAGGCCCGAGGCAGAGACCCAGTACTTC.